This T cell receptor (beta chain) is drawn from a study of T cells in Graves' hyperthyroidism and ophthalmopathy. The CDR3 regions of TCR beta were amplified from RNA transcripts. Carried out on the TCR CDR3, a first-round RT-PCR used the HTBI primer set. In TCRdb, the multiplex PCR reads were re-called with MiXCR into one record per CDR3 protein. This table holds around 620,000 distinct CDR3 sequences, 14% found once. V was cut by 1 base and J by 9 bases, with 10 bases left in between. The CDR3 is 13 amino acids. Looked up from germline, CDR1 is SNHLY and CDR2 is FYNNEI. At least ten counts were recorded for this clonotype.

The sequenced sample was blood. V is TRBV2 and J is TRBJ2-1; maybe TRBD2 (5 bases). This clonotype was obtained from a woman under 30 with Graves' ophthalmopathy. This chain's CDR3 is CASSEGARVEQFF. The CDR3, as DNA: TGTGCCAGCAGTGAAGGGGCGCGGGTTGAGCAGTTCTTC.